Below, 21 T cell receptor beta chains from the same sample are listed, as sequenced in a study of PD-L1 blockade in urothelial cancer. Sequencing was performed with immunoSEQ multiplex PCR; in TCRdb, only in-frame clones are kept and a portion is missing. The profile shows tens of thousands of clones, roughly nine tenths of them singletons. The sample was PBMCs, taken around atezolizumab (anti-PD-L1) treatment. Receptor source: a man in his sixties with urothelial cancer.

V is TRBV27 and J is TRBJ2-3; 9 bases line up with TRBD2. Trimming took 3 bases from V and 6 from J; bases not matched to a gene: 7. CDR1 and CDR2 from the germline V gene are MNHEY and SMNVEV (reference sequence). CDR3 length equals 15 residues. The CDR3 region has the DNA TGTGCCAGCAGTTTTGCGGGAGGGCCCCGGGATACGCAGTATTTT. Protein product: CASSFAGGPRDTQYF.

The V call is TRBV7-2, the J call TRBJ1-3; D perhaps matches TRBD1 (6 bases). V dropped 3 bases and J dropped 8 bases, with 11 bases sitting between them. The germline V gene has CDR1 SGHTA and CDR2 FQGNSA. The CDR3 consists of 13 residues. CDR3 DNA: TGTGCCAGCAGCTTTCCACAGGGTTACACCATATATTTT. This sequence encodes CASSFPQGYTIYF. The whole variable domain, remainder taken from reference TRBV7-2 and TRBJ1-3, is GAGVSQSPSNKVTEKGKDVELRCDPISGHTALYWYRQSLGQGLEFLIYFQGNSAPDKSGLPSDRFSAERTGGSVSTLTIQRTQQEDSAVYLCASSFPQGYTIYFGEGSWLTVV.

The chain joins TRBV9 to TRBJ2-7, with 9 bases lining up with TRBD1. Germline V gene lookup returns CDR1 SGDLS and CDR2 YYNGEE. The CDR3 sequence is 13 residues long. Trimming at V came to 2 bases and at J to 6 bases, leaving 3 bases not matched to a gene. The CDR3 DNA reads as TGTGCCAGCAGCGTGGGACAGGGAGGCGAGCAGTACTTC. Protein: CASSVGQGGEQYF.

Notes on this clone: Germline and junction disagree at one end, which may indicate a read error. This chain's CDR3 is CASSLGVGLAAPVHF. DNA of the CDR3: TGTGCCAGCAGCTTAGGGGTAGGGCTAGCGGCCCCGGTGCACTTC. V and J are TRBV7-8 and TRBJ2-7; TRBD2 matches 7 bases. The CDR3 contains 15 residues. The germline V gene encodes CDR1 SGHVS and CDR2 FQNEAQ.

V is TRBV7-2 and J is TRBJ2-7; D is perhaps TRBD1 (6 bases). The CDR3 has 13 residues. From germline, CDR1 is SGHTA and CDR2 FQGNSA. V dropped 9 bases and J dropped 2 bases, with 14 bases sitting between them. The chain's CDR3 is CASTPGHPYEQYF. The CDR3 bases are TGTGCCAGTACCCCGGGACACCCCTACGAGCAGTACTTC.

This clone has a single count. The chain is built from TRBV7-2 and TRBJ2-5; D remains unclear. The CDR3 extends over 15 amino acids. CDR1 is SGHTA, CDR2 FQGNSA, per germline. V gave up 1 base and J gave up 5 bases, with 14 bases separating them. The CDR3 here is CASSLVGTDRETQYF. In DNA form, the CDR3 reads TGTGCCAGCAGCTTAGTTGGCACAGATAGGGAGACCCAGTACTTC.

This clone has a single count. The J gene is TRBJ1-5, the V gene TRBV19; 7 bases are a match to TRBD1. Unmatched junction bases numbered 5, after V lost 2 bases and J lost 7 bases. There are 14 residues in the CDR3. Germline loops: CDR1 LNHDA, CDR2 SQIVND (reference sequence). The DNA for the CDR3 is TGTGCCAGTAGTATAAGGAGACAGGGACAGCCCCAGCATTTT. As protein: CASSIRRQGQPQHF.

V is TRBV7-2 and J is TRBJ2-5, with TRBD2 matching over 8 bases. The trim removed 5 bases at V and 5 bases at J, leaving 10 bases unmatched. Germline CDR1 reads SGHTA; CDR2 reads FQGNSA. There are 15 residues in the CDR3. The CDR3 DNA follows: TGTGCCAGCAGCCGATCTCGGGGGGGATGGGAGACCCAGTACTTC. Translating it yields CASSRSRGGWETQYF.

The gene calls are TRBV14 and TRBJ1-2; no reliable D call. Trimming cost V 4 bases and J 7 bases, with 13 bases left between them. This CDR3 spans 13 amino acids. The germline gives CDR1 SGHDN, CDR2 FVKESK. This chain's CDR3 is CASSPFIGGGYTF. Written as DNA, the CDR3 is TGTGCCAGCAGCCCTTTTATCGGCGGTGGCTACACCTTC. Using reference TRBV14 and TRBJ1-2 for the parts outside the CDR3, the full variable domain is EAGVTQFPSHSVIEKGQTVTLRCDPISGHDNLYWYRRVMGKEIKFLLHFVKESKQDESGMPNNRFLAERTGGTYSTLKVQPAELEDSGVYFCASSPFIGGGYTFGSGTRLTVV.

V is TRBV2 and J is TRBJ1-2, with D uncertain. There are 12 residues in the CDR3. The V gene's germline CDR1 is SNHLY and CDR2 FYNNEI. Trimming cost V 8 bases and J 5 bases, with 12 bases left between them. The DNA for the CDR3 is TGTGCCAGCGCCCTCCAGGCGTATGGCTACACCTTC. Translating gives CASALQAYGYTF.

The V gene is TRBV5-6, the J gene TRBJ2-7; 7 nucleotides agree with TRBD2. V lost 3 bases and J lost 4; bases outside the gene matches: 7. In germline, CDR1 is SGHDT, CDR2 YYEEEE. The CDR3 has 14 amino acids. The CDR3 loop reads CASSSWRRGYEQYF. DNA of the CDR3: TGTGCCAGCAGCTCCTGGAGGCGGGGGTACGAGCAGTACTTC.

The CDR3 DNA is TGTGCCAGCCAGGACAGGGGGAACACTGAAGCTTTCTTT. Translated, it gives CASQDRGNTEAFF. The chain recombines TRBV25-1 with TRBJ1-1, with 9 nucleotides matching TRBD1. Losses at the gene ends were 8 bases for V and 1 base for J; bases not matched to a gene: 2. CDR1 and CDR2 from the germline V gene are MGHDK and SYGVNS. The CDR3 totals 13 residues.

The J gene is TRBJ1-2, the V gene TRBV9; a weak D match, TRBD1 (5 bases). Per germline, CDR1 SGDLS and CDR2 YYNGEE. V lost 3 bases and J lost 8, with 23 bases in between. The CDR3 covers 16 residues. The DNA of the CDR3 is TGTGCCAGCAGCGCCCATGTGGGGGGAGGGGCGGGGGGCTACACCTTC. Amino acid sequence: CASSAHVGGGAGGYTF.

V gene TRBV9 combines with J gene TRBJ2-1, with 7 bases aligning to TRBD1. Germline trimming cut 4 bases from V and 2 bases from J; bases unmatched to any gene: 6. This CDR3 has 15 residues. The V gene's germline CDR1 is SGDLS and CDR2 YYNGEE. The CDR3 here is CASSLGTATYNEQFF. The CDR3 DNA reads TGTGCCAGCAGCCTCGGGACAGCCACCTACAATGAGCAGTTCTTC.

The gene calls are TRBV5-1 and TRBJ2-6, with D unresolved. The germline V and J ends were trimmed by 0 bases and 2 bases, with 3 bases remaining between them. Looked up from germline, CDR1 is SGHRS and CDR2 is YFSETQ. CDR3 length equals 14 residues. CDR3 in DNA: TGCGCCAGCAGCTTGGGGCCTGGGGCCAACGTCCTGACTTTC. Protein product: CASSLGPGANVLTF.

In DNA form, the CDR3 reads TGTGCCAGCAGCTTGGGCGGCGGGAACACTGAAGCTTTCTTT. Protein product: CASSLGGGNTEAFF. The rearrangement uses TRBV5-4 and TRBJ1-1; D call uncertain. The CDR3 covers 14 residues. CDR1 is SGHNT and CDR2 is YYREEE in the germline V gene (reference sequence). V was trimmed by 0 bases and J by 1 base, leaving 7 bases between them.

This chain joins TRBV7-2 and TRBJ2-3; D not certain. Per germline, CDR1 SGHTA and CDR2 FQGNSA. Trimming removed 5 bases at V and 5 bases at J, with 8 bases between. The CDR3 is 12 residues long. The DNA of the CDR3 is TGTGCCAGCAGCCCCCCAGGAGATACGCAGTATTTT. Translating it yields CASSPPGDTQYF.

This chain links TRBV2 with TRBJ2-2; 8 nucleotides align to TRBD1. The CDR3 covers 15 residues. Looked up from germline, CDR1 is SNHLY and CDR2 is FYNNEI. The V gene end was trimmed by 5 bases and the J gene end by 5 bases; junction bases not matched to a gene: 7. CDR3 sequence reads: CASSQQGVGTGELFF. The CDR3 coding sequence is TGTGCCAGCAGTCAACAGGGGGTGGGAACCGGGGAGCTGTTTTTT.

V usage is TRBV5-1 and J usage is TRBJ2-3; 11 bases are shared with TRBD2. J lost 5 bases, V lost 0 bases, and 8 bases had no gene match. Germline-derived CDR1 and CDR2 are SGHRS and YFSETQ. The CDR3 runs to 17 residues. Written as DNA, the CDR3 is TGCGCCAGCAGCTTGGCGATAGCGGGGGGGCCCCAAGATACGCAGTATTTT. It codes for CASSLAIAGGPQDTQYF.

This rearrangement joins TRBV2 to TRBJ2-1, with D perhaps matching TRBD2 (5 bases). Germline lookup yields CDR1 SNHLY and CDR2 FYNNEI. Between the trimmed V and J ends, which lost 5 bases and 10 bases, there was a span of 18 bases. The CDR3 loop spans 14 amino acids. CDR3 loop: CASSRIRPPGEQFF. CDR3 sequence (DNA): TGTGCCAGCAGTAGAATTCGACCCCCGGGGGAGCAGTTCTTC.

The chain has TRBV27 and TRBJ1-1; a possible D gene is TRBD1 (6 bases). The CDR3 is 14 residues long. With 5 bases removed from V and 1 base from J, the gap between germline ends came to 11 bases. CDR1 is MNHEY, CDR2 SMNVEV, per germline (reference sequence). The CDR3 DNA follows: TGTGCCAGCAGTACTCGACAGGCGAACACTGAAGCTTTCTTT. Its translation: CASSTRQANTEAFF.